This TCR beta chain was captured by sequencing in a study of blood T cell repertoires in COVID-19. Overall study context: Samples representing acute and convalescent COVID-19 were sourced from the United States, Italy and Spain. PBMCs, B-cell-depleted T cells, or T cells provided the cDNA or gDNA that made up the material.

Original handling: Amplification of reference gene primers was used by the study to estimate nucleated cell counts. Profiled with immunoSEQ multiplex PCR; TCRdb holds only in-frame clones, not every one. That table gives V, J and clone size, and the DNA gave D and trimming. The sample lists more than 140,000 clones, 75% to 85% occurring once. This clone was seen a few times. The CDR3 has 14 residues. The V gene's germline CDR1 is KGHDR and CDR2 SFDVKD. V gave up 5 bases and J gave up 7 bases; unmatched junction bases: 4. The sequencing sample was made of peripheral blood. The receptor's source is a woman between 45 and 65 years old in a cohort sampled during active or convalescent COVID-19. The chain couples TRBV24-1 to TRBJ1-6, with 7 bases fitting TRBD1. Written as DNA, the CDR3 is TGTGCCACCAGTGTTGGACAGGAGAATTCACCCCTCCACTTT. Translated: CATSVGQENSPLHF.